One and the same sample provided the 30 T cell receptor beta chains below, sequenced in a study of T cells in Graves' hyperthyroidism and ophthalmopathy. RNA transcripts gave rise to amplified TCR beta CDR3 regions. When the TCR CDR3 underwent first-round RT-PCR, the HTBI primer set was used. Each CDR3 protein is one row after TCRdb ran MiXCR on the multiplex PCR reads. The sample has 350,000 to 400,000 distinct CDR3 sequences, about 19% seen once. Sequenced input: blood. The receptors were gathered from a woman between 18 and 30 years old with Graves' hyperthyroidism.

This clonotype came up a few times. The J gene is TRBJ1-2, the V gene TRBV3-1; the D is unclear. V dropped 3 bases and J dropped 3 bases, with 8 bases sitting between them. This CDR3 spans 13 amino acids. In germline, CDR1 is LGHDT, CDR2 YNNKEL (reference sequence). CDR3 nucleotide sequence: TGTGCCAGCAGCCAGGAGAGCTACTATGGCTACACCTTC. Encoded protein: CASSQESYYGYTF.

This chain uses TRBV6-5 with TRBJ2-7, with D perhaps matching TRBD1 (6 bases). Germline CDR1 reads MNHEY; CDR2 reads SVGAGI. This CDR3 contains 13 residues. Trimming removed 4 bases at V and 2 bases at J, with 9 bases between. The CDR3 sequence: CASSSGHTYEQYF. The CDR3 region has the DNA TGTGCCAGCAGTTCGGGACACACCTACGAGCAGTACTTC.

This clonotype was counted at least ten times. The chain uses TRBV12-3 or TRBV12-4 and TRBJ1-2; TRBD1 matches 9 bases. J gave up 7 bases and V 6 bases, and 6 bases lay outside the gene matches. The CDR3 covers 13 residues. Here the CDR3 DNA reads TGTGCCAGCAGCCCCGGGACAGGGTCTGGCTACACCTTC. This encodes CASSPGTGSGYTF.

The table lists this clonotype with many counts. The J gene is TRBJ1-5, the V gene TRBV27, with D possibly TRBD1 on 6 matching bases. The germline V gene has CDR1 MNHEY and CDR2 SMNVEV (reference sequence). The CDR3 is 17 amino acids. Trimming removed 6 bases from V and 0 bases from J, with 18 bases in between. The CDR3 loop reads CASSHHTGRISNQPQHF. The CDR3 region has the DNA TGTGCCAGCAGCCATCATACAGGGCGGATTAGCAATCAGCCCCAGCATTTT.

This clonotype was seen many times. This chain joins TRBV24-1 and TRBJ2-5; TRBD2 matches at 10 bases. The CDR3 totals 13 residues. V trimming: 9 bases; J trimming: 2 bases; junction bases outside the gene matches: 2. Looked up from germline, CDR1 is KGHDR and CDR2 is SFDVKD. DNA of the CDR3: TGTGCCACCGGGACTAGCGTACAAGAGACCCAGTACTTC. Protein: CATGTSVQETQYF.

This clonotype was counted many times. The V and J genes are TRBV5-1 and TRBJ1-2; 10 bases fit TRBD1. The CDR3 consists of 15 residues. V was pared by 4 bases and J by 4 bases, with 7 bases of the junction left unmatched. The germline V gene encodes CDR1 SGHRS and CDR2 YFSETQ. The DNA for the CDR3 is TGCGCCAGCAGCGTTCGACAGGGGGCTACCTATGGCTACACCTTC. It translates to CASSVRQGATYGYTF.

This clonotype has at least ten counts. This chain links TRBV5-1 with TRBJ2-7, with a tentative D call TRBD2 (6 bases). The V and J ends lost 4 bases and 3 bases respectively, with 14 bases between them. The CDR3 has 14 amino acids. Germline V gene data show CDR1 as SGHRS and CDR2 as YFSETQ. The CDR3 loop reads CASSPGEVGYEQYF. The CDR3 DNA is TGCGCCAGCAGCCCGGGGGAGGTGGGCTACGAGCAGTACTTC.

The chain employs TRBV29-1 and TRBJ1-1; tentatively, D is TRBD1 (5 bases). Germline V CDR1 and CDR2: SQVTM, ANQGSEA. The CDR3 loop spans 12 amino acids. With 6 bases removed from V and 6 bases from J, the gap between germline ends came to 14 bases. As DNA, the CDR3 is TGCAGCGTGGGGCCCGAGTCCCCTGAAGCTTTCTTT. Amino acids: CSVGPESPEAFF.

This clonotype has at least ten counts. V usage is TRBV6-5 and J usage is TRBJ1-1; 10 bases match TRBD1. The trim removed 3 bases at V and 9 bases at J, leaving 4 bases unmatched. CDR3 size: 13 residues. Germline V gene lookup returns CDR1 MNHEY and CDR2 SVGAGI. The CDR3 is CASSYEDRGKAFF. As DNA, the CDR3 is TGTGCCAGCAGTTATGAGGACAGGGGGAAAGCTTTCTTT.

The chain joins TRBV15 to TRBJ2-2, with D possibly matching TRBD1 (6 bases). Germline V gives CDR1 LNHNV, CDR2 YYDKDF (reference sequence). The CDR3 extends over 16 amino acids. Trimming left V 5 bases short and J 3 bases short, with 16 bases between. CDR3 sequence: CATSGLQGMYTGELFF. The DNA of the CDR3 is TGTGCCACCAGCGGATTACAGGGAATGTACACCGGGGAGCTGTTTTTT.

This clonotype was seen ten or more times. This chain uses TRBV2 with TRBJ2-7; D could derive from TRBD1 or TRBD2 (5 bases each). With 3 bases removed from V and 2 bases from J, the gap between germline ends came to 11 bases. This CDR3 has 14 residues. Germline values: CDR1 SNHLY, CDR2 FYNNEI. The DNA for the CDR3 is TGTGCCAGCAGTGACACGGGACCGACCTACGAGCAGTACTTC. Amino acid sequence: CASSDTGPTYEQYF. The full variable domain, in which reference TRBV2 and TRBJ2-7 provide the parts outside the CDR3, is EPEVTQTPSHQVTQMGQEVILRCVPISNHLYFYWYRQILGQKVEFLVSFYNNEISEKSEIFDDQFSVERPDGSNFTLKIRSTKLEDSAMYFCASSDTGPTYEQYFGPGTRLTVT.

This clonotype was found many times. This chain connects TRBV5-6 to TRBJ1-4; the D gene is possibly TRBD1 (6 bases). Germline loops: CDR1 SGHDT, CDR2 YYEEEE. The CDR3 sequence is 14 residues long. V was pared by 4 bases and J by 4 bases, with 11 bases between. The CDR3 DNA reads as TGTGCCAGCAGCGCGGGACACCGTAATGAAAAACTGTTTTTT. Translating gives CASSAGHRNEKLFF.

This clonotype showed up many times. The V call is TRBV20-1, the J call TRBJ1-3, with D possibly matching TRBD1 (6 bases). CDR1 DFQATT and CDR2 SNEGSKA come from the germline V gene (reference sequence). Trimming removed 6 bases at V and 1 base at J, with 10 bases between. The CDR3 extends over 13 amino acids. CDR3 bases: TGCAGTGCGTGGGACAATTCTGGAAACACCATATATTTT. Residues: CSAWDNSGNTIYF.

CDR3 DNA: TGTGCCAGTAGAGCCGGGACAGGGAACTATGGCTACACCTTC. This codes for CASRAGTGNYGYTF. The chain is built from TRBV19 and TRBJ1-2; TRBD1 matches 9 bases. CDR3 length equals 14 residues. The V gene end was trimmed by 6 bases and the J gene end by 2 bases; junction bases not matched to a gene: 4. The germline CDR1 and CDR2 sequences are LNHDA and SQIVND (reference sequence).

The gene calls are TRBV20-1 and TRBJ1-1; TRBD1 aligns across 11 bases. Germline V gene lookup returns CDR1 DFQATT and CDR2 SNEGSKA (reference sequence). The CDR3 is 15 residues long. V shed 5 bases and J 0 bases; nucleotides not matched to a gene: 5. The CDR3 loop is CSAPRTGGLNTEAFF. For the CDR3, the DNA is TGCAGTGCTCCCCGGACAGGGGGCCTGAACACTGAAGCTTTCTTT.

As DNA, the CDR3 is TGTGCTAGTGGCCCTTCAGAAGAGACCCAGTACTTC. Translating it yields CASGPSEETQYF. This chain connects TRBV12-5 to TRBJ2-5, with unresolved D. The CDR3 spans 12 residues. CDR1 LGHNT and CDR2 FRNRAP come from the germline V gene. V was cut by 6 bases and J by 3 bases, with 8 bases left in between.

This clonotype was counted a single time. This may stem from a read error, because a much larger clone lies one nucleotide away. V usage is TRBV3-1 and J usage is TRBJ2-5; D remains ambiguous. CDR3 length equals 18 residues. The V gene lost 0 bases and the J gene lost 1 base, with 18 bases spanning the gap. CDR1 is LGHDT and CDR2 is YNNKEL in the germline V gene (reference sequence). The CDR3 protein is CASSQEVSLDHSQETQYF. DNA of the CDR3: TGTGCCAGCAGCCAAGAGGTCTCCCTAGACCACAGCCAAGAGACCCAGTACTTC.

The CDR3 region has the DNA TGTGCCAGCAGCTCAGGGGTCCAGGGGAAATACGAGCAGTACTTC. Translating gives CASSSGVQGKYEQYF. This chain links TRBV11-3 with TRBJ2-7, with D perhaps matching TRBD1 (6 bases). The V gene's germline CDR1 is SGHNT and CDR2 YENEEA. The V end lost 4 bases, the J end lost 4 bases, and 17 bases lay between the germline ends. The CDR3 contains 15 residues.

This clonotype showed up many times. This chain joins TRBV12-3 or TRBV12-4 and TRBJ1-1, with a weak D call TRBD1 (5 bases). CDR3 length: 14 residues. Trimming shortened V by 3 bases and J by 8 bases, and 16 bases separated the two germline ends. The CDR3, as DNA: TGTGCCAGCAGTTTTCAGGGTTCTGCGGCCGAAGCTTTCTTT. Amino acids: CASSFQGSAAEAFF.

The chain links TRBV6-5 to TRBJ2-5; D tentatively fits TRBD1 or TRBD2 (6 bases each). CDR1 is MNHEY, CDR2 SVGAGI, per germline. V was trimmed by 0 bases and J by 2 bases, leaving 10 bases between them. The CDR3 has 15 residues. The CDR3 region is CASSYSEGDQETQYF. CDR3 nucleotide sequence: TGTGCCAGCAGTTACTCGGAGGGGGATCAAGAGACCCAGTACTTC.

A word on this clonotype: Sequence at one end of the junction differs from germline and may be a read error. The chain uses TRBV29-1 and TRBJ2-5, with D perhaps being TRBD1 or TRBD2 (5 bases each). Germline CDR1 SQVTM, CDR2 ANQGSEA. The CDR3 spans 13 residues. The DNA of the CDR3 is TGCAGCGTTGATTCCAGCGGACAAGAGGCCCAGTACTTC. This encodes CSVDSSGQEAQYF.

Ten or more counts support this clonotype. The chain uses TRBV7-6 and TRBJ2-1, with 9 bases identical to TRBD1. The CDR3 is 14 residues long. V lost 7 bases, J lost 7 bases, and 8 bases stayed unmatched. Germline V gives CDR1 SGHVS, CDR2 FNYEAQ. The CDR3 bases are TGTGCCAGCAAGGGGGGACAGGGCGGTAATGAGCAGTTCTTC. This gives the protein CASKGGQGGNEQFF.

The V and J genes are TRBV11-2 and TRBJ2-7; a weak D match, TRBD2 (6 bases). V lost 6 bases, J lost 6 bases, and 9 bases lay in between. Per germline, CDR1 SGHAT and CDR2 FQNNGV. The CDR3 is 11 amino acids. The CDR3 nucleotides read TGTGCCAGCAGGGCGGGACCCGAGCAGTACTTC. Translation gives CASRAGPEQYF.

This clonotype was detected ten times or more. This chain joins TRBV7-2 and TRBJ2-7; no clear D gene. The CDR3 length is 14 residues. The germline CDR1 and CDR2 sequences are SGHTA and FQGNSA. V was cut by 1 base and J by 5 bases, with 12 bases left in between. The CDR3 bases are TGTGCCAGCAGCTTAGAAGGGATTTCCCACGAGCAGTACTTC. It is translated as CASSLEGISHEQYF.

The J gene is TRBJ2-5, the V gene TRBV3-1; D is possibly TRBD2 (5 bases). Trimming removed 3 bases from V and 2 bases from J, with 13 bases in between. CDR3 length equals 15 residues. The germline CDR1 and CDR2 sequences are LGHDT and YNNKEL (reference sequence). The CDR3 loop reads CASSHGERRQETQYF. The DNA of the CDR3 is TGTGCCAGCAGCCATGGTGAGAGGAGGCAAGAGACCCAGTACTTC.

This clonotype was observed many times. This chain connects TRBV28 to TRBJ2-7, with D unresolved. Germline-derived CDR1 and CDR2 are MDHEN and SYDVKM. The CDR3 sequence is 12 residues long. Deletions cut 3 bases from V and 5 bases from J, with 8 bases between. The CDR3 loop reads CASSFGGDEQYF. CDR3 nucleotide sequence: TGTGCCAGCAGTTTTGGTGGGGACGAGCAGTACTTC.

This clonotype was seen at least ten times. V gene TRBV5-4 combines with J gene TRBJ1-3, with TRBD1 matching over 10 bases. CDR1 is SGHNT and CDR2 is YYREEE in the germline V gene (reference sequence). The trim removed 5 bases at V and 2 bases at J, leaving 10 bases unmatched. CDR3 length: 17 residues. The CDR3 DNA follows: TGTGCCAGCAGGTTCACCGGGACAGGGGCAGCTGGAAACACCATATATTTT. Translated: CASRFTGTGAAGNTIYF.

The rearrangement joins TRBV12-3 or TRBV12-4 to TRBJ2-7; no clear D gene. Trimming cost V 4 bases and J 0 bases, with 16 bases left between them. The CDR3 consists of 16 residues. The chain's CDR3 is CASSSLRQTNSYEQYF. The CDR3 bases are TGTGCCAGCAGTTCCTTGAGGCAGACAAACTCCTACGAGCAGTACTTC.

The sample holds many counts of this clonotype. The V call is TRBV6-1, the J call TRBJ1-5; D not resolved. V lost 3 bases, J lost 6 bases, and 9 bases lay in between. This CDR3 has 13 residues. Germline V gene data show CDR1 as MNHNS and CDR2 as SASEGT. Here the CDR3 DNA reads TGTGCCAGCAGTGAGCAGACTTTTCAGCCCCAGCATTTT. Translated, it gives CASSEQTFQPQHF.

This clonotype was detected ten times or more. The J gene is TRBJ1-2, the V gene TRBV6-5, with 7 bases matching TRBD1. The CDR3 length is 13 residues. Germline V gives CDR1 MNHEY, CDR2 SVGAGI. The J segment lost 5 bases and the V segment lost 2 bases, leaving 2 bases of the junction unmatched. CDR3 DNA sequence: TGTGCCAGCAGTTACACGACAGGGTATGGCTACACCTTC. As protein: CASSYTTGYGYTF.